This T cell receptor (beta chain) was sequenced in a study of blood T cells in healthy people across ages (dated by TCRdb to between 2014 and 2016). Looking at the study overall: Template switching captured roughly one uniquely barcoded TCR beta cDNA molecule per two T cells in model experiments. Two additional independent replicas of 1 million unique cDNA reads from the same blood draw were analyzed for two donors (one aged 18 to 30 and one aged 80 or older). The donors were divided into four age groups: young (average around 15 years), middle-aged (approximately 42), aged (about 60) and long-lived (around 80). To track age-related changes in TCR beta repertoire diversity, the study relied on deep sequencing normalized with unique cDNA molecular identifiers. To avoid experimental bias, donors of different ages were distributed randomly across sequencing lanes. Study-wide conclusions, independent of this receptor: The percentage of naive T cells measured by flow cytometry correlated strongly with observed TCR beta diversity. Conclusive comparison of naive and antigen-experienced compartments was prevented by the profiling of bulk unsorted PBMCs. Donor CMV infection status was unknown, potentially confounding age-related changes in expanded clonotypes. Estimates of total diversity from one million sequenced T cells were regarded as lower bounds and underestimates. Compared with the aged group, the long-lived group had more naive CD4+ T cells, fewer expanded clones and increased TCR diversity, suggesting age selection. Observed TCR beta diversity per million T cells fell roughly linearly with age, and a significant reduction was already apparent by age around 40.

The germline V gene gives CDR1 as MGHDK and CDR2 as SYGVNS. Counted from cysteine to phenylalanine, this CDR3 has 18 amino acids. The kept DNA is CDR3 alone, 54 bases in frame from the first base. The roughly 39 donors, aged about 6 to 95 years, were systemically healthy Caucasian individuals from Russia. Each donor gave approximately 9.3 milliliters of peripheral blood, collected into EDTA-treated Vacutainer tubes. Ficoll-Paque density-gradient centrifugation was used to isolate PBMCs, with at least 6.5 million per sample. Trizol reagent was used to extract total RNA from PBMCs, with at least 5 micrograms per sample. Naive CD45RAhigh/CD27high T cell percentages were measured by flow cytometry on a PBMC aliquot from every donor. About this clonotype: Its recognized antigen is unknown. No clone much larger than this one lies a single base away; base qualities are absent.

The library relied on 5' RACE. The run used an Illumina HiSeq 2500. A second roughly 7 to 11 cycle PCR used a sample-barcoded 5' primer and a J-beta primer mix. A unique molecular identifier was introduced onto each TCR beta cDNA molecule by a template-switch 5' adaptor carrying 12 random nucleotides. At least 2.5 million CDR3-containing paired-end reads were obtained from each sample. The Mint cDNA synthesis kit, primed by a TRBC-specific oligonucleotide, was used to synthesize first-strand cDNA from all RNA. Following uracil-DNA glycosylase treatment, all cDNA underwent a first 18-cycle PCR with the universal primers M1SS and BC2_uni_R. The authors processed their data as follows. Normalization of each sample was performed by random selection of 1 million high-quality reads, each carrying a distinct molecular identifier. Reads with shared molecular identifiers were discarded instead of being binned into consensus sequences. MiTCR, set to a Q25 quality threshold and the strictest error-elimination algorithm, was used for CDR3 identification, clonotype clustering and error correction. A nonparametric unseen species model using Euler transformation provided a lower-bound estimate of total TCR beta diversity. TCRdb itself trimmed the public reads at Q25 with fastp, ran MiXCR and retained productive beta chains. Duplicate CDR3 protein sequences are folded into a single record with the most common DNA and genes. TCRdb's processing, not the study's, gives the V and J calls here. This sample gives roughly 2 million distinct CDR3 sequences in total; roughly 50% of them show up just once. The top ten constitute over 2% of the sample.

This chain joins TRBV25-1 to TRBJ2-1, with the D gene possibly TRBD1 or TRBD2, each one fitting 6 bases. The end of the DNA aligns better with TRBJ2-7, so the J call may be wrong. Source material: blood. The clonotype comes from a woman between 40 and 55 years old in good health. The CDR3 protein is CASSESSPGGRSYNEQYF. The nucleotides are TGTGCCAGCAGTGAATCCTCACCCGGGGGCCGCTCCTACAATGAGCAGTACTTC.